This T cell receptor (beta chain) stems from a study of CD8 T cells in ankylosing spondylitis. Overall study results and limits: Several highly homologous variants made up a TCR beta motif that seemed to typify ankylosing spondylitis blood. Certain motif variants had earlier been reported in reactive arthritis synovial fluid and blood. According to the report, clones linked to the disease were significantly enriched in matched synovial fluid samples taken from ankylosing spondylitis patients. With a CD8+ phenotype, disease-linked clones were relatively rare in peripheral blood.

Worth noting for this clonotype: Its specificity is unknown.

Trimming at V came to 1 base and at J to 5 bases, leaving 14 bases not matched to a gene. The germline V gene has CDR1 SNHLY and CDR2 FYNNEI. The CDR3 loop spans 19 amino acids. With molecular barcodes, quantitative 5'-RACE was used to make the TCR beta libraries. TCRdb re-called the 5' RACE reads through MiXCR, storing one row per CDR3 protein. The data hold roughly 300,000 distinct CDR3 sequences, with approximately 8% observed a single time. The clonotype comes from a male donor with ankylosing spondylitis. The sample consisted of blood, either unsorted or a sorted T cell fraction (not recorded which). V and J are TRBV2 and TRBJ1-5, with 10 bases identical to TRBD1. The CDR3 reads CASSEGAWDRGRSYQPQHF. CDR3 sequence (DNA): TGTGCCAGCAGTGAAGGAGCATGGGACAGGGGTCGGAGTTATCAGCCCCAGCATTTT.